This T cell receptor beta chain was recovered during a study of cytomegalovirus exposure and HLA in healthy donors. Sequencing used immunoSEQ multiplex PCR; TCRdb keeps in-frame clones, though not all of them. The sample shows around 100,000 clones, around 85% of them seen only once. This CDR3 region has 19 residues. Germline-derived CDR1 and CDR2 are SGHNT and YYREEE (reference sequence). V trimming: 0 bases; J trimming: 0 bases; junction bases outside the gene matches: 13. The sequence was collected from a man younger than 30 in good health and CMV-seropositive. The rearrangement uses TRBV5-4 and TRBJ2-7; 9 bases align to TRBD1. The sequenced material came from PBMCs. The CDR3 sequence: CASSLARTGAMPRSYEQYF. DNA for the CDR3: TGTGCCAGCAGCTTGGCCAGGACAGGGGCAATGCCGCGCTCCTACGAGCAGTACTTC.